One sample yielded the 16 T cell receptor beta chains listed below, sequenced in a study of relationships among human T cell subsets. Semiquantitative ARM-PCR amplified T cell receptor alpha and beta CDR3 regions from mRNA. Tagged nested gene-specific primers were used first, then communal superprimers amplified exponentially. TCRdb passed the multiplex PCR reads through MiXCR, listing each CDR3 protein once. The sample includes approximately 15,000 distinct CDR3 sequences, around 62% of them seen just once. The sequenced sample consisted of total T cells sorted from blood. The receptors shown here come from a man aged 35-49 years in good health.

The V call is TRBV29-1, the J call TRBJ2-7; D is perhaps TRBD2 (6 bases). The CDR3 contains 11 residues. Germline V gene lookup returns CDR1 SQVTM and CDR2 ANQGSEA. The V end was cut by 2 bases, the J end by 4 bases, with 6 bases between. The CDR3 spells CSVESGYEQYF. In DNA form, the CDR3 reads TGCAGCGTTGAAAGCGGGTACGAGCAGTACTTC.

This clonotype was seen a single time. The rearrangement uses TRBV7-9 and TRBJ1-1; 7 bases map to TRBD1. The CDR3 contains 14 residues. Germline trimming cut 4 bases from V and 5 bases from J; bases unmatched to any gene: 7. CDR1 SEHNR and CDR2 FQNEAQ come from the germline V gene (reference sequence). The CDR3 loop reads CASSSRQGWTEAFF. The CDR3 region has the DNA TGTGCCAGCAGCTCAAGACAGGGTTGGACTGAAGCTTTCTTT.

Comments on this clonotype: One junction end does not reproduce the germline sequence, and a read error may be involved. J is TRBJ1-1 and V is TRBV5-4, with TRBD1 identical over 9 bases. CDR3 length: 14 amino acids. The V gene's germline CDR1 is SGHNT and CDR2 YYREEE (reference sequence). This CDR3 reads CASRDRGTDTEAFF. The CDR3 DNA follows: TGCGCCAGCAGAGACAGGGGGACAGACACTGAAGCTTTCTTT.

CDR3 loop: CASSFRDVGDEQFF. The CDR3 region has the DNA TGCGCCAGCAGCTTCCGGGACGTTGGTGATGAGCAGTTCTTC. The chain couples TRBV5-1 to TRBJ2-1; D may correspond to TRBD1 or TRBD2 (5 bases each). The CDR3 loop spans 14 amino acids. CDR1 is SGHRS, CDR2 YFSETQ, per germline. The ends were cut back, 2 bases at V and 8 bases at J, with 14 bases in the middle.

V gene TRBV27 combines with J gene TRBJ2-2; D may be TRBD2 (5 bases). Trimming took off 3 bases at V and 1 base at J, with 18 bases between the two ends. CDR3 length: 18 residues. CDR1 and CDR2 from the germline V gene are MNHEY and SMNVEV (reference sequence). CDR3: CASSLDSAGWGNTGELFF. CDR3 DNA sequence: TGTGCCAGCAGTTTGGACTCCGCAGGTTGGGGGAACACCGGGGAGCTGTTTTTT.

The rearrangement uses TRBV28 and TRBJ2-1; a possible D gene is TRBD1 (5 bases). The CDR3 has 16 amino acids. Germline V gene lookup returns CDR1 MDHEN and CDR2 SYDVKM. V was cut by 5 bases and J by 2 bases, with 16 bases left in between. CDR3 sequence reads: CASSGKTAYAYNEQFF. Written as DNA, the CDR3 is TGTGCCAGCAGTGGGAAGACAGCTTATGCCTACAATGAGCAGTTCTTC.

The chain carries TRBV27 and TRBJ2-7; D may be TRBD1 (6 bases). Trimming shortened V by 2 bases and J by 2 bases, and 10 bases separated the two germline ends. Germline CDR1 and CDR2: MNHEY and SMNVEV (reference sequence). This CDR3 region has 14 residues. DNA for the CDR3: TGTGCCAGCAGTTTAACAAAGGGGGCCTACGAGCAGTACTTC. Residues: CASSLTKGAYEQYF.

The chain's CDR3 is CASINGGMNTEAFF. The CDR3 nucleotides are TGTGCCAGCATTAACGGCGGTATGAACACTGAAGCTTTCTTT. The V call is TRBV28, the J call TRBJ1-1; D gene uncertain. The germline V gene encodes CDR1 MDHEN and CDR2 SYDVKM. This CDR3 contains 14 residues. Trimming left V 7 bases short and J 0 bases short, with 12 bases between.

The chain couples TRBV12-3 or TRBV12-4 to TRBJ2-4; D is unresolved. The CDR3 sequence is 16 residues long. The germline V and J ends were trimmed by 3 bases and 2 bases, with 14 bases remaining between them. The CDR3 DNA sequence: TGTGCCAGCAGTTTTGGGCTCGTTTGGACCAAAAACATTCAGTACTTC. Protein sequence: CASSFGLVWTKNIQYF.

V usage is TRBV12-3 or TRBV12-4 and J usage is TRBJ1-2; tentative D call: TRBD1 (5 bases). The CDR3 sequence is 12 residues long. The ends were cut back, 4 bases at V and 2 bases at J, with 5 bases in the middle. The CDR3 region has the DNA TGTGCCAGCAGTTGGGGCAACTATGGCTACACCTTC. This codes for CASSWGNYGYTF.

The rearrangement joins TRBV4-1 to TRBJ2-3; tentatively, D is TRBD1 (6 bases). Germline V gene sequence: CDR1 MGHRA, CDR2 YSYEKL. The V end was cut by 1 base, the J end by 9 bases, with 14 bases between. This CDR3 region has 14 residues. CDR3 sequence: CASSQAGPQGTQYF. The CDR3 DNA sequence: TGCGCCAGCAGCCAAGCGGGGCCCCAGGGGACGCAGTATTTT.

The rearrangement links TRBV14 to TRBJ2-6; the D gene could be TRBD1 or TRBD2 (5 bases each). V gave up 0 bases and J gave up 3 bases, with 18 bases separating them. The CDR3 spans 19 residues. The germline V gene encodes CDR1 SGHDN and CDR2 FVKESK. The DNA for the CDR3 is TGTGCCAGCAGCCAAGATTGGTATGAAGGGACCGTTGGGGCCAACGTCCTGACTTTC. Translated: CASSQDWYEGTVGANVLTF.

The CDR3: CASSLRAGVQETQYF. The CDR3 DNA reads as TGTGCCAGCAGCTTAAGGGCGGGAGTTCAAGAGACCCAGTACTTC. The chain combines TRBV13 with TRBJ2-5, with 7 bases matching TRBD2. CDR3 length: 15 amino acids. CDR1 PRHDT and CDR2 FYEKMQ come from the germline V gene (reference sequence). After removal of 2 bases from V and 2 bases from J, the junction contained 5 bases not matched to a gene.

This chain joins TRBV12-3 or TRBV12-4 and TRBJ2-7; possible D gene TRBD1, 6 bases. V was trimmed by 7 bases and J by 3 bases, leaving 16 bases between them. The CDR3 contains 14 residues. The CDR3 region is CASTRQGRYYEQYF. For the CDR3, the DNA is TGTGCCAGCACAAGGCAGGGGCGTTACTACGAGCAGTACTTC.

This chain links TRBV5-5 with TRBJ2-1, with a tentative D call TRBD2 (6 bases). Trimming took 4 bases from V and 8 from J, leaving 19 bases between them. The germline gives CDR1 SGHKS, CDR2 YYEKEE (reference sequence). This CDR3 contains 15 residues. In nucleotides, the CDR3 is TGTGCCAGCAGCCCGGGACTTAGTCGGGCCCATGAGCAGTTCTTC. This encodes CASSPGLSRAHEQFF.

CDR3 in amino acids: CSVEDGGATRYEQYF. CDR3 nucleotides: TGCAGCGTTGAAGATGGTGGGGCCACCCGTTACGAGCAGTACTTC. The chain links TRBV29-1 to TRBJ2-7; D perhaps matches TRBD1 (5 bases). V was shortened by 0 bases and J by 4 bases, with 16 bases between the two germline ends. CDR1 SQVTM and CDR2 ANQGSEA come from the germline V gene. The length of the CDR3 is 15 residues.